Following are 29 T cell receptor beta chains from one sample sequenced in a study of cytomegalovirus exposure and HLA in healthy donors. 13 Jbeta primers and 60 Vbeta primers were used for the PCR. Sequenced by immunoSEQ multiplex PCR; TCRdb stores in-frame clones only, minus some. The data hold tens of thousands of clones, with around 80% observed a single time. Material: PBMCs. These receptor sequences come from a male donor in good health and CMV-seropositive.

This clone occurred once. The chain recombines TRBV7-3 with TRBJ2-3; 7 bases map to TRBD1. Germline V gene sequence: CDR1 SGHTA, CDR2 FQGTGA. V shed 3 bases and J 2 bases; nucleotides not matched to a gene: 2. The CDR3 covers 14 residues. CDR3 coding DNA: TGTGCCAGCAGCTTGGGACAGCACACAGATACGCAGTATTTT. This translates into CASSLGQHTDTQYF. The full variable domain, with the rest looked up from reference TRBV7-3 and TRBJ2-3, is GAGVSQTPSNKVTEKGKYVELRCDPISGHTALYWYRQSLGQGPEFLIYFQGTGAADDSGLPNDRFFAVRPEGSVSTLKIQRTERGDSAVYLCASSLGQHTDTQYFGPGTRLTVL.

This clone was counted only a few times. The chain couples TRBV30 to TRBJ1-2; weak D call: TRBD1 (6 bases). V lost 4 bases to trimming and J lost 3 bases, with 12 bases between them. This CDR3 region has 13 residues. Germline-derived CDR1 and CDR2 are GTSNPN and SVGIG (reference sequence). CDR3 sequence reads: CAWMGASYYGYTF. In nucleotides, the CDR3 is TGTGCCTGGATGGGGGCCTCCTACTATGGCTACACCTTC.

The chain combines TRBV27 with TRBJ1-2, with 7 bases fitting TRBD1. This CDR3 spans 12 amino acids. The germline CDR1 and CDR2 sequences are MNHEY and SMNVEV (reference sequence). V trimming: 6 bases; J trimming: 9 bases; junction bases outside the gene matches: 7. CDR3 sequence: CASSTGAGRYTF. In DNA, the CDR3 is TGTGCCAGCAGCACAGGGGCAGGTCGCTACACCTTC.

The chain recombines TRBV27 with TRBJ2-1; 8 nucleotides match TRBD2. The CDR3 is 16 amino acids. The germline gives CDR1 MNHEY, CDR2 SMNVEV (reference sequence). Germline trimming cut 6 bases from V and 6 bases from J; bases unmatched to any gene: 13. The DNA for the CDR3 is TGTGCCAGCAGAGGGGGAGCGGGGGCGAGACTCAATGAGCAGTTCTTC. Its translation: CASRGGAGARLNEQFF.

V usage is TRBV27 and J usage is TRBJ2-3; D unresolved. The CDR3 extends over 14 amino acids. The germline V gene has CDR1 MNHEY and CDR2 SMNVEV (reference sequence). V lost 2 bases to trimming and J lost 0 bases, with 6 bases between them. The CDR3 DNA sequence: TGTGCCAGCAGTTTAGCGGCTAGCACAGATACGCAGTATTTT. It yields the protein CASSLAASTDTQYF.

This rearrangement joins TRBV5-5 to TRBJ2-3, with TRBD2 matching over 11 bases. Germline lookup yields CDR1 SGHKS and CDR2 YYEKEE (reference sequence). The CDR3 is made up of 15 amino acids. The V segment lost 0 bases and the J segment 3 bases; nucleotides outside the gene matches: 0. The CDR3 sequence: CASSLGLAGTDTQYF. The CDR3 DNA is TGTGCCAGCAGCTTGGGACTAGCGGGAACAGATACGCAGTATTTT. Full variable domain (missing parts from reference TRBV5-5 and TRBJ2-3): DAGVTQSPTHLIKTRGQQVTLRCSPISGHKSVSWYQQVLGQGPQFIFQYYEKEERGRGNFPDRFSARQFPNYSSELNVNALLLGDSALYLCASSLGLAGTDTQYFGPGTRLTVL.

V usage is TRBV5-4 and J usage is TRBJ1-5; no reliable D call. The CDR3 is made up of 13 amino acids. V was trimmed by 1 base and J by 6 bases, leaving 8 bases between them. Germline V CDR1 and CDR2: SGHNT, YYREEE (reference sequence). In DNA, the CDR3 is TGTGCCAGCAGCTTGTTATGTGTTCAGCCCCAGCATTTT. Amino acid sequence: CASSLLCVQPQHF.

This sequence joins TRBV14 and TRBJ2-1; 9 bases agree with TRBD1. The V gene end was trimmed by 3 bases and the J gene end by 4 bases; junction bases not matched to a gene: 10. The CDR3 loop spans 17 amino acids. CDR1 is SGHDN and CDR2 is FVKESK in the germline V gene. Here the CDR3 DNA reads TGTGCCAGCAGCCAGGCCGGGACAGGGCCACTTTACAATGAGCAGTTCTTC. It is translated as CASSQAGTGPLYNEQFF.

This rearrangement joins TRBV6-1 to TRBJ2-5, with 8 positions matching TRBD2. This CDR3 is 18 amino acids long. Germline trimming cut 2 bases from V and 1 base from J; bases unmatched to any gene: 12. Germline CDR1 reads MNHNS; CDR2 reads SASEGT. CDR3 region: CASSERGLRGGFQETQYF. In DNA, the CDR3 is TGTGCCAGCAGTGAAAGGGGTCTCCGGGGGGGCTTCCAAGAGACCCAGTACTTC.

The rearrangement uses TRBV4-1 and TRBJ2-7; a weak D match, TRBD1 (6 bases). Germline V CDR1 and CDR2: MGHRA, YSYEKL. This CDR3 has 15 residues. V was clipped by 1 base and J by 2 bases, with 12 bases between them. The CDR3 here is CASSQALGAAYEQYF. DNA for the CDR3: TGCGCCAGCAGCCAAGCACTGGGGGCAGCCTACGAGCAGTACTTC.

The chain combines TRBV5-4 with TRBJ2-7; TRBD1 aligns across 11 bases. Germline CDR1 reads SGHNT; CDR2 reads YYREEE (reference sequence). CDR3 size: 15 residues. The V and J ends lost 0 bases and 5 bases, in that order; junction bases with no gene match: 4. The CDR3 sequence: CASSLGGQGAHEQYF. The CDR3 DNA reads TGTGCCAGCAGCTTGGGAGGACAGGGGGCCCACGAGCAGTACTTC. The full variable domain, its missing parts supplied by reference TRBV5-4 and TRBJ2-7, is ETGVTQSPTHLIKTRGQQVTLRCSSQSGHNTVSWYQQALGQGPQFIFQYYREEENGRGNFPPRFSGLQFPNYSSELNVNALELDDSALYLCASSLGGQGAHEQYFGPGTRLTVT.

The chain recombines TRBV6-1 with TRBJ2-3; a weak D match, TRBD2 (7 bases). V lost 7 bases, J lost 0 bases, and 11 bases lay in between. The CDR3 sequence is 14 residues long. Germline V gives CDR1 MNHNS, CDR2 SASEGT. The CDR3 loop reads CASTGGPSTDTQYF. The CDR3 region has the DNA TGTGCCAGCACCGGGGGGCCGAGCACAGATACGCAGTATTTT.

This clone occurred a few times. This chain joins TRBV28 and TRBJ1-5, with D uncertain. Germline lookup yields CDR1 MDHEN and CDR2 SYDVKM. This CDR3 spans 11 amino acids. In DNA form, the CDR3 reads TGTGTCACGTCCATAGATCAGCCCCAGCATTTT. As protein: CVTSIDQPQHF.

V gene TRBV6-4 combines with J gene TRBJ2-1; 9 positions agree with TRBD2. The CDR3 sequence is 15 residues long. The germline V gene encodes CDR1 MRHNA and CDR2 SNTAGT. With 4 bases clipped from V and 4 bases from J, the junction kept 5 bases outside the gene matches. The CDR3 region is CASSALAGEYNEQFF. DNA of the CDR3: TGTGCCAGCAGTGCCTTAGCGGGGGAATACAATGAGCAGTTCTTC.

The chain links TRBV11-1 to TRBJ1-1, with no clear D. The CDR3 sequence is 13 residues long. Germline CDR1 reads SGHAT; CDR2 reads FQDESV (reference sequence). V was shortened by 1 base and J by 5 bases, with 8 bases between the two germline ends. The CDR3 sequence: CASSLVRGTEAFF. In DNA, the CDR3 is TGTGCCAGCAGCTTAGTTCGAGGGACTGAAGCTTTCTTT.

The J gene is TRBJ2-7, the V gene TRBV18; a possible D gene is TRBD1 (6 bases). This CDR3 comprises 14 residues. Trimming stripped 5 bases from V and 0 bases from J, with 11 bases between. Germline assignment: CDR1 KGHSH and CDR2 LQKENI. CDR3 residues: CASSSRGSSYEQYF. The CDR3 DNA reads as TGTGCCAGCTCATCCAGGGGCAGCTCCTACGAGCAGTACTTC.

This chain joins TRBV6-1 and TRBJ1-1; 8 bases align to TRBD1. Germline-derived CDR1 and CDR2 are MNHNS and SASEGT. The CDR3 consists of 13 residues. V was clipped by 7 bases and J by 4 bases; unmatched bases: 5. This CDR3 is CASINTGGTEAFF. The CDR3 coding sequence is TGTGCCAGCATTAACACAGGGGGCACTGAAGCTTTCTTT.

The CDR3 region has the DNA TGTGCCACCGGACAGCAGCAAGAGACCCAGTACTTC. Encoded protein: CATGQQQETQYF. The chain employs TRBV10-3 and TRBJ2-5, with a tentative D call TRBD1 (6 bases). Trimming took 10 bases from V and 2 from J, leaving 11 bases between them. The CDR3 has 12 amino acids. Per the germline V gene, CDR1 is ENHRY and CDR2 is SYGVKD.

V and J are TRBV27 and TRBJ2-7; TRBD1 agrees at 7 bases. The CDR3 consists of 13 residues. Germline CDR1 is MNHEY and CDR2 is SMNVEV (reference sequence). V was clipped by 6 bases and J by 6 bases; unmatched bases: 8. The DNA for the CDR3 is TGTGCCAGCAGACAGGGGTATCATCTCGAGCAGTACTTC. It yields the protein CASRQGYHLEQYF.

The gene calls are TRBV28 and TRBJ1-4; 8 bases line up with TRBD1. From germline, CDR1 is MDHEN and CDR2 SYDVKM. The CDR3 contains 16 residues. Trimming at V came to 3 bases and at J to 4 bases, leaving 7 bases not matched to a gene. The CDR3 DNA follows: TGTGCCAGCAGTTTTGGGCAGGGGGCCCTTAATGAAAAACTGTTTTTT. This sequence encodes CASSFGQGALNEKLFF.

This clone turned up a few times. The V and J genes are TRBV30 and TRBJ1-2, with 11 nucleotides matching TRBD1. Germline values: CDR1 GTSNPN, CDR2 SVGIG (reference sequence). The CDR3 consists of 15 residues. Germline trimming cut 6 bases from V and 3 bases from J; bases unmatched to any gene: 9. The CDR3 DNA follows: TGTGCCTGCCGCCCTCCGGGACAGGGGGACTATGGCTACACCTTC. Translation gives CACRPPGQGDYGYTF. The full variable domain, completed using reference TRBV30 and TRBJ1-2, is SQTIHQWPATLVQPVGSPLSLECTVEGTSNPNLYWYRQAAGRGLQLLFYSVGIGQISSEVPQNLSASRPQDRQFILSSKKLLLSDSGFYLCACRPPGQGDYGYTFGSGTRLTVV.

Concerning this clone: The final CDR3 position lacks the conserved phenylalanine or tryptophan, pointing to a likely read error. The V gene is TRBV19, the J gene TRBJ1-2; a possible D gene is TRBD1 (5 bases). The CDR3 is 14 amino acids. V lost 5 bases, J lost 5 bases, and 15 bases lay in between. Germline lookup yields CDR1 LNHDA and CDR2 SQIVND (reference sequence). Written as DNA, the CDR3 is TGTGCCAGTAGTTCATCAGGCGGGGCTTATGGCTACACCCTC. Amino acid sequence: CASSSSGGAYGYTL.

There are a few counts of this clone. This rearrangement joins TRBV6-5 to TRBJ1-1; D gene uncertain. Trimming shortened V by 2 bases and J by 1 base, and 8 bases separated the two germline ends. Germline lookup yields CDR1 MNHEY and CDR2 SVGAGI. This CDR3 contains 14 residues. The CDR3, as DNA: TGTGCCAGCAGTTACGACCGCGGGAACACTGAAGCTTTCTTT. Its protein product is CASSYDRGNTEAFF.

The CDR3 region is CASSFPLDSNYGYTF. The DNA for the CDR3 is TGTGCCAGCAGTTTCCCCCTGGACAGCAACTATGGCTACACCTTC. V usage is TRBV28 and J usage is TRBJ1-2; maybe TRBD1 (6 bases). The germline V gene has CDR1 MDHEN and CDR2 SYDVKM. The V end was cut by 3 bases, the J end by 2 bases, with 13 bases between. The CDR3 sequence is 15 residues long.

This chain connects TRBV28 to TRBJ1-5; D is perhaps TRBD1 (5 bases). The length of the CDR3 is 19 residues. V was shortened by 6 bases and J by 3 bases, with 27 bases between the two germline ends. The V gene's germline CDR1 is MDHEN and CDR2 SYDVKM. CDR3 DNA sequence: TGTGCCAGCAGCTTTGGGGTTAGGGTCGTGGGACTGAACAATCAGCCCCAGCATTTT. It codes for CASSFGVRVVGLNNQPQHF.

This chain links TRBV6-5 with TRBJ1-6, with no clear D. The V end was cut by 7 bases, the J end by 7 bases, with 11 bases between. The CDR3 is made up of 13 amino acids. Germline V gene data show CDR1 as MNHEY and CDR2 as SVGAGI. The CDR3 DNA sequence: TGTGCCAGCACGTCCGTGGGCAATTCACCCCTCCACTTT. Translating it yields CASTSVGNSPLHF.

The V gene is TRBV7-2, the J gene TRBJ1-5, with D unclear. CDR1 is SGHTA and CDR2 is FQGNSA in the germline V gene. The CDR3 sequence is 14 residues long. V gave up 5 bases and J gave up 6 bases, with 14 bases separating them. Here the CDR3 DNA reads TGTGCCAGCAGCACTAGCTCAGGCACTCAGCCCCAGCATTTT. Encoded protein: CASSTSSGTQPQHF.

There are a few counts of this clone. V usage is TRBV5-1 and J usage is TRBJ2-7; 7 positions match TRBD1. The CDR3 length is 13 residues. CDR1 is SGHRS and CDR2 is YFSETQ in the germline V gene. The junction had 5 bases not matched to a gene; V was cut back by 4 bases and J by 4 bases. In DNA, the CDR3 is TGCGCCAGCAGCCAAACGACAGGGTACGAGCAGTACTTC. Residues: CASSQTTGYEQYF.

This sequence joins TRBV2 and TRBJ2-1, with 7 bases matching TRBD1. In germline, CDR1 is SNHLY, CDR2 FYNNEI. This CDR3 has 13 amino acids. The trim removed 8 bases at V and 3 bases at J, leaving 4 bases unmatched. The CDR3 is CASQTGLYNEQFF. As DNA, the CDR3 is TGTGCCAGCCAGACAGGGCTCTACAATGAGCAGTTCTTC.